The present TCR beta chain was sequenced within a study of blood T cell repertoires in COVID-19. For the study at large: The samples span acute and convalescent COVID-19 from the United States, Italy and Spain.

The V gene's germline CDR1 is MNHNY and CDR2 SVGAGI (reference sequence). Trimming took off 6 bases at V and 4 bases at J, with 15 bases between the two ends. The CDR3 sequence is 14 residues long. Per the study methods: Quantification of nucleated cells was approximated via reference gene primer amplification. Here immunoSEQ multiplex PCR was the method, and the copy in TCRdb shows in-frame clones only, minus some. V and J calls and clone size are given by that table; D and trimming were obtained from the DNA. The sample consists of about 300,000 clones, approximately 85% of them appearing once. The source of this sequence is a man aged 30-40 years who had recovered from COVID-19. Sequencing was carried out using PBMCs or T cells enriched from blood (not recorded which). This sequence joins TRBV6-6 and TRBJ1-2, with D possibly TRBD1 on 6 matching bases. The DNA for the CDR3 is TGTGCCAGCAGACTGACAGGCTCAACCTATGGCTACACCTTC. This gives the protein CASRLTGSTYGYTF.